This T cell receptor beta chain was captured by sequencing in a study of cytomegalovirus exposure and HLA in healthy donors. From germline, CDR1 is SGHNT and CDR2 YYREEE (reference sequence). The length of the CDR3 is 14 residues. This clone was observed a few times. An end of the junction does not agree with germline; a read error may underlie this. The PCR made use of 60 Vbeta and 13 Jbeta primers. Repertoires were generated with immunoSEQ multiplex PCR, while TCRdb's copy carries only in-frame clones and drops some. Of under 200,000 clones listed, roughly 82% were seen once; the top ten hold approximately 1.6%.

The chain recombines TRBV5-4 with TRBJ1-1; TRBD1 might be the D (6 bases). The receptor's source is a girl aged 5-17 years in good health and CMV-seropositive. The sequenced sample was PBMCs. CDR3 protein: CASSLDSKNTEAFF. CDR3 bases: TGTGCCAGCAGTTTGGACAGTAAGAACACTGAAGCTTTCTTT.